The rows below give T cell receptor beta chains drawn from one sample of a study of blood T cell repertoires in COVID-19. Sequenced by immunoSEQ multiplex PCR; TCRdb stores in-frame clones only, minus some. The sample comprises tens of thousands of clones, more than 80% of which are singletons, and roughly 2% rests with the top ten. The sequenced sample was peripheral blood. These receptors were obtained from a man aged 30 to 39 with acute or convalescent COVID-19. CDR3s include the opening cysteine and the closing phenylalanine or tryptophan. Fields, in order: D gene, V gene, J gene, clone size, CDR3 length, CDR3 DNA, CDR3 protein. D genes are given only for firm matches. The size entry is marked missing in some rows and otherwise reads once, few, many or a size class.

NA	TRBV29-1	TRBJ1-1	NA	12	TGCAGCGTTGTTGGGGGGAAGGTTGGAGCTTTCTTT	CSVVGGKVGAFF
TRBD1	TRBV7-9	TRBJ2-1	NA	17	TGTGCCAGCAGCTTAGCGCTTGGGACAGCAAACTACAATGAGCAGTTCTTC	CASSLALGTANYNEQFF
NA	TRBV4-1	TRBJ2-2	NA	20	TGCGCCAGCAGCTCCCGGGGATTCCAGGGGACATCCAGTGGCACCGGGGAGCTGTTTTTT	CASSSRGFQGTSSGTGELFF
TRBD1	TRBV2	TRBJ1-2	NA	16	TGTGCCAGCAGTGAGGACAGGGGGCCCACTAACTATGGCTACACCTTC	CASSEDRGPTNYGYTF
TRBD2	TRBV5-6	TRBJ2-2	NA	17	TGTGCCAGCAGCTTATTGACTAGCGGGGCTTACACCGGGGAGCTGTTTTTT	CASSLLTSGAYTGELFF
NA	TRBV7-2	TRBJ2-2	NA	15	TGTGCCAGCAGCTTAGTTGGCGCGCGGGGCGGGGAGCTGTTTTTT	CASSLVGARGGELFF
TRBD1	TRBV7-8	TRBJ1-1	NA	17	TGTGCCAGCAGCTTTTGGGGACAGGGGGTTTGGAACACTGAAGCTTTCTTT	CASSFWGQGVWNTEAFF
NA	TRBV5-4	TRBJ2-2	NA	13	TGTGCCAGCAGCCGGTCGGGAGACGGGGAGCTGTTTTTT	CASSRSGDGELFF
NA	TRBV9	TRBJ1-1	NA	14	TGTGCCAGCAGCCTAAATCAGGGAGGTACTGAAGCTTTCTTT	CASSLNQGGTEAFF
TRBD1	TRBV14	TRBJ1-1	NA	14	TGTGCCAGCAGCTCCGACAGGGGTTACACTGAAGCTTTCTTT	CASSSDRGYTEAFF
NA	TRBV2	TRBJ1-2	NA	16	TGTGCCAGCAGGTGGCAGGCGTTTACATCCTCGGCGGGCTACACCTTC	CASRWQAFTSSAGYTF
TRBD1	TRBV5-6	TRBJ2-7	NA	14	TGTGCCAGCAGCCCGGGGACAGGGGGTGACGAGCAGTACTTC	CASSPGTGGDEQYF
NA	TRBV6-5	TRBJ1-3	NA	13	TGTGCCACCGAAGAGGACTCTGGAAACACCATATATTTT	CATEEDSGNTIYF
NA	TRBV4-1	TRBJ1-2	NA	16	TGCGCCAGCAGCCAAGGCGTCTCCCGGTCCCTCTATGGCTACACCTTC	CASSQGVSRSLYGYTF
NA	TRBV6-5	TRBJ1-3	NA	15	TGTGCCTCGGGGGACCCAGGGAGCTCTGGAAACACCATATATTTT	CASGDPGSSGNTIYF
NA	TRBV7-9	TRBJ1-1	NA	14	TGTGCCAGCAGCTTTCAGGGATCGGGCACTGAAGCTTTCTTT	CASSFQGSGTEAFF
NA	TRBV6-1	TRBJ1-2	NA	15	TGTGCCAGCAGTGAGCCGGGACAACCCGCTAGTGGCTACACCTTC	CASSEPGQPASGYTF
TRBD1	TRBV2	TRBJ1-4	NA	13	TGTGCCAGCAGTCCTACAGGGGTTGAAAAACTGTTTTTT	CASSPTGVEKLFF
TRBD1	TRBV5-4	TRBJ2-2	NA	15	TGTGCCAGCAGCTTGGCCGACAGGGGTAGAGGGGAGCTGTTTTTT	CASSLADRGRGELFF
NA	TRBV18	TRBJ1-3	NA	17	TGTGCCAGCTCACCCGGGTATGGAGGACTTAAAGGAAACACCATATATTTT	CASSPGYGGLKGNTIYF
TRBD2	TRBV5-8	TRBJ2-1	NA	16	TGTGCCAGCAGCTTGGGATGGACTAGGTCCTACAATGAGCAGTTCTTC	CASSLGWTRSYNEQFF
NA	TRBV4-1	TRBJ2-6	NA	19	TGCGCCAGCAGCCAATTTCTTATGGGCCTCACGGGAGGGGCCAACGTCCTGACTTTC	CASSQFLMGLTGGANVLTF
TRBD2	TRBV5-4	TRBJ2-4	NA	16	TGTGCCAGCAGCTTGGGACTAGCGGGAGTCAAAAACATTCAGTACTTC	CASSLGLAGVKNIQYF
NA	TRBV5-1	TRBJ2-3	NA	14	TGCGCCAGCAGCGTAACAGGGACCACAGATACGCAGTATTTT	CASSVTGTTDTQYF
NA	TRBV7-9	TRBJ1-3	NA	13	TGTGCCAGCAGCCTCGGAGCTGGAAACACCATATATTTT	CASSLGAGNTIYF
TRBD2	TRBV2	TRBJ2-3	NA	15	TGTGCCAGCAGTATAAGCGGGGGCTACACAGATACGCAGTATTTT	CASSISGGYTDTQYF
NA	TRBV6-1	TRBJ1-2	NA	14	TGTGCCAGCAGTGAGTGGGCAGATCCGTATGGCTACACCTTC	CASSEWADPYGYTF
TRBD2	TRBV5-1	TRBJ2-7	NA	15	TGCGCCAGCAGCCCAAGGACTAGCGGGAGCTACGAGCAGTACTTC	CASSPRTSGSYEQYF
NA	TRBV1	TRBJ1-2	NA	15	TGCACCAGCAGCCAAGATAGGACAGGGGAGGATGGCTACACCTTC	CTSSQDRTGEDGYTF
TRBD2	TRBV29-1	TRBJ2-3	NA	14	TGCAGCGCCTTACTAGCGGGAGGAGCAGATACGCAGTATTTT	CSALLAGGADTQYF
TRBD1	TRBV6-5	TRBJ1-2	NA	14	TGTGCCAGCAGTTACGGGACAGGGGGACAAGGCTACACCTTC	CASSYGTGGQGYTF
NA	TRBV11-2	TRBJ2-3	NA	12	TGTGCCAGCAGCCGCCCTATGGATACGCAGTATTTT	CASSRPMDTQYF
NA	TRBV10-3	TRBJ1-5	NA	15	TGTGCCATCAGTGGCCGAGGGGGAGTAGGGCAGCCCCAGCATTTT	CAISGRGGVGQPQHF
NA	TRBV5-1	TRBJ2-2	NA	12	TGCGCCAGCAGCCTCTCGTCCGGGGAGCTGTTTTTT	CASSLSSGELFF
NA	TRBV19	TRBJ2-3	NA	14	TGTGCCAGTAGTATAGCACCCGGGGGAGATACGCAGTATTTT	CASSIAPGGDTQYF
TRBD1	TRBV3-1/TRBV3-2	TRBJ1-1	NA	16	TGTGCCAGCAGCCAGTACGCGGGACAGTTGAACACTGAAGCTTTCTTT	CASSQYAGQLNTEAFF
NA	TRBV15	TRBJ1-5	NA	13	TGTGCCACCAGCAACAGCTGGAATCAGCCCCAGCATTTT	CATSNSWNQPQHF
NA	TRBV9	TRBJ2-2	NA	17	TGTGCCAGCAGCGTAGTGGGTTTAGGGGCGCAGGACGGGGAGCTGTTTTTT	CASSVVGLGAQDGELFF
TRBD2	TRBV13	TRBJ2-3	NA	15	TGTGCCAGCAGTTCCGGGACTAGATACTCAGATACGCAGTATTTT	CASSSGTRYSDTQYF
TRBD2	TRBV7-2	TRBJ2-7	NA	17	TGTGCCAGCAGCCCCCAATTGAGACTAGCGGGAACCTACGAGCAGTACTTC	CASSPQLRLAGTYEQYF
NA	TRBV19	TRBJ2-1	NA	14	TGTGCCAGTAGTATAGGAACTTTACGCGATGAGCAGTTCTTC	CASSIGTLRDEQFF
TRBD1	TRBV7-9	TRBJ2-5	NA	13	TGTGCCAGCAGCAGGGGACAGGGGGAGACCCAGTACTTC	CASSRGQGETQYF
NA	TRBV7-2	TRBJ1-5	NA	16	TGTGCCAGCAGCTTCCTAACAGGTGTTGAGAGTCAGCCCCAGCATTTT	CASSFLTGVESQPQHF
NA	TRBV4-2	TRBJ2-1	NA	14	TGTGCCAGCAGCCAAGGACTGGGAGAAAATGAGCAGTTCTTC	CASSQGLGENEQFF
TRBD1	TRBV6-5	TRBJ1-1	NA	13	TGTGCCAGCAGTCAACCGACAGGGGGCTCAGCTTTCTTT	CASSQPTGGSAFF
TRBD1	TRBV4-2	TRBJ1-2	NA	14	TGTGCCAGCAGCCTGATAGGACAGGCCCACGGCTACACCTTC	CASSLIGQAHGYTF
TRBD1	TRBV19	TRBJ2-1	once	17	TGTGCCAGTAGTACTTCCCCCCGGAGCAGGGGGAAGAATGAGCAGTTCTTC	CASSTSPRSRGKNEQFF
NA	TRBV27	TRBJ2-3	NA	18	TGTGCCAGCAGCCTTACCCCTCCTCTCAGAATATCCACAGATACGCAGTATTTT	CASSLTPPLRISTDTQYF
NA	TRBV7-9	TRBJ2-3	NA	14	TGTGCCAGCAGAGACCTAGGGGGGGCGGATACGCAGTATTTT	CASRDLGGADTQYF
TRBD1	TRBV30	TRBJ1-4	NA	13	TGTGCCTGGAGTGAGGGGACAGGTGGAAAACTGTTTTTT	CAWSEGTGGKLFF
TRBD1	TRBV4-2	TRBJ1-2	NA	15	TGTGCCAGCAGCTCAGAAGGACAGGGGGCGCGGGGCTACACCTTC	CASSSEGQGARGYTF
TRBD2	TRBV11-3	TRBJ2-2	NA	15	TGTGCCAGCAGCTCCCTAGCGGGGGGAACCGGGGAGCTGTTTTTT	CASSSLAGGTGELFF